This T cell receptor (beta chain) was recovered during a study of cytomegalovirus exposure and HLA in healthy donors. The overall study: Previous work identified roughly 120 million unique TCR beta sequences from around 170 million T cells. HLA-typed donors were the source of 86 million or so unique TCRs held in an early data release. Study-level results: Serostatus for CMV was the only available immune exposure information.

Comment on this clone: The antigen remains undetermined.

It was with 60 Vbeta and 13 Jbeta primers that the PCR ran. As originally analysed: Unique TCR beta chains totaled 80 million to 100 million in a later count, with 8.5 million to 12 million of them shared. TCRdb keeps only in-frame clones here, not all; method: immunoSEQ multiplex PCR. The V and J calls and the clone size are those of that table, but D and trimming were determined from the DNA. The sample has about 97,000 clones; roughly 80% are singletons. The TCR originated in a man aged 35 to 55 in good health and CMV-seronegative. The sample taken for sequencing was PBMCs.

CDR3: CALFGLGEPLYGYTF. CDR3 coding DNA: TGTGCCCTATTCGGACTCGGGGAGCCCCTCTATGGCTACACCTTC. V usage is TRBV7-9 and J usage is TRBJ1-2; no clear D gene. Trimming left V 11 bases short and J 4 bases short, with 23 bases between. CDR3 size: 15 residues. Per the germline V gene, CDR1 is SEHNR and CDR2 is FQNEAQ (reference sequence).